One and the same sample provided the 25 T cell receptor beta chains below, sequenced in a study of cytomegalovirus exposure and HLA in healthy donors. The PCR was carried out with 60 Vbeta primers and 13 Jbeta primers. Measured with immunoSEQ multiplex PCR; TCRdb has only the in-frame clones, and not every one. The repertoire includes some 90,000 clones, about three quarters of them detected once, and approximately 8.2% sits in the top ten. Input material: PBMCs. Receptor source: a man aged 55 to 70 in good health and CMV-seronegative.

This chain links TRBV9 with TRBJ2-2, with D possibly being TRBD2 (5 bases). Trimming took off 0 bases at V and 6 bases at J, with 12 bases between the two ends. Germline CDR1 is SGDLS and CDR2 is YYNGEE. This CDR3 has 15 residues. In DNA form, the CDR3 reads TGTGCCAGCAGCGTAGGGTTCGGGGTCCCCGGGGAGCTGTTTTTT. As protein: CASSVGFGVPGELFF.

The rearrangement joins TRBV5-1 to TRBJ2-2; the match to TRBD1 covers 8 bases. Germline V gives CDR1 SGHRS, CDR2 YFSETQ. Trimming at V came to 6 bases and at J to 4 bases, leaving 8 bases not matched to a gene. This CDR3 is 15 amino acids long. CDR3 in amino acids: CASTSGTGFTGELFF. CDR3 nucleotides: TGCGCCAGCACCTCCGGGACAGGTTTCACCGGGGAGCTGTTTTTT.

The chain uses TRBV18 and TRBJ1-2; D uncertain. CDR3 length: 15 residues. V was pared by 3 bases and J by 4 bases, with 15 bases between. Germline CDR1 is KGHSH and CDR2 is LQKENI. CDR3: CASSPKVEDVYGYTF. The CDR3 region has the DNA TGTGCCAGCTCACCTAAGGTTGAGGATGTCTATGGCTACACCTTC.

V and J are TRBV30 and TRBJ2-3, with TRBD2 matching over 10 bases. Germline V gene data show CDR1 as GTSNPN and CDR2 as SVGIG (reference sequence). The CDR3 is 14 residues long. The junction had 6 bases not matched to a gene; V was cut back by 5 bases and J by 4 bases. Here the CDR3 reads CAWSSGGDPDTQYF. CDR3 sequence (DNA): TGTGCCTGGTCGAGCGGGGGGGACCCAGATACGCAGTATTTT.

CDR3 residues: CASGLSFVAEQYF. The CDR3 nucleotides read TGTGCTAGTGGTTTATCTTTTGTGGCTGAGCAGTATTTT. The genes are TRBV12-5 and TRBJ2-3; D unresolved. Germline loops: CDR1 LGHNT, CDR2 FRNRAP. The CDR3 length is 13 residues. With 3 bases removed from V and 11 bases from J, the gap between germline ends came to 15 bases.

This clone was observed a single time. The rearrangement links TRBV13 to TRBJ2-7, with 8 bases matching TRBD1. CDR1 is PRHDT, CDR2 FYEKMQ, per germline (reference sequence). This CDR3 spans 14 amino acids. The J segment lost 7 bases and the V segment lost 0 bases, leaving 5 bases of the junction unmatched. In DNA form, the CDR3 reads TGTGCCAGCAGCTTAGGCCAGGGGGCGGGTGAGCAGTACTTC. Its translation is CASSLGQGAGEQYF.

V is TRBV19 and J is TRBJ1-5; TRBD1 agrees at 7 bases. CDR3 length equals 17 residues. V lost 1 base, J lost 5 bases, and 11 bases stayed unmatched. CDR1 and CDR2 from the germline V gene are LNHDA and SQIVND (reference sequence). The CDR3 DNA follows: TGTGCCAGTAGTATAGGGGACAGCCTCGGAGGGGATCAGCCCCAGCATTTT. This encodes CASSIGDSLGGDQPQHF.

In this sample, this clone turned up a few times. The V and J genes are TRBV7-2 and TRBJ1-6; D remains unclear. The V gene lost 4 bases and the J gene lost 5 bases, with 6 bases spanning the gap. The CDR3 totals 13 residues. CDR1 is SGHTA and CDR2 is FQGNSA in the germline V gene. CDR3 coding DNA: TGTGCCAGCAGCTCACTGAATAATTCACCCCTCCACTTT. It codes for CASSSLNNSPLHF.

This chain uses TRBV6-5 with TRBJ1-4, with unresolved D. This CDR3 is 13 amino acids long. Trimming took off 2 bases at V and 8 bases at J, with 9 bases between the two ends. The germline V gene encodes CDR1 MNHEY and CDR2 SVGAGI. The CDR3 nucleotides are TGTGCCAGCAGTTACGGTGTGGGCGAAAAACTGTTTTTT. This translates into CASSYGVGEKLFF.

This clone has just a few counts. This chain links TRBV4-2 with TRBJ1-4; unclear D gene. Germline CDR1 and CDR2: LGHNA and YNFKEQ. This CDR3 region has 12 residues. Trimming pared 4 bases from V and 7 bases from J, leaving 7 bases between. The CDR3 DNA is TGTGCCAGCAGCCCAGAAGCTGAAAAACTGTTTTTT. As protein: CASSPEAEKLFF.

This clone was observed once. The chain has TRBV7-2 and TRBJ2-2, with D possibly being TRBD1 (5 bases). CDR3 length: 16 residues. The germline V gene encodes CDR1 SGHTA and CDR2 FQGNSA. V was trimmed by 4 bases and J by 5 bases, leaving 17 bases between them. In DNA, the CDR3 is TGTGCCAGCAGCTACGAACGGACAAGAAGTACCGGGGAGCTGTTTTTT. Translated, it gives CASSYERTRSTGELFF.

This clone was detected a few times. The rearrangement links TRBV5-1 to TRBJ2-1; D is possibly TRBD1 (6 bases). The ends were cut back, 0 bases at V and 8 bases at J, with 18 bases in the middle. From germline, CDR1 is SGHRS and CDR2 YFSETQ. This CDR3 contains 16 residues. The CDR3 loop reads CASSLENRAFVDEQFF. The DNA of the CDR3 is TGCGCCAGCAGCTTGGAGAACAGGGCTTTTGTTGATGAGCAGTTCTTC.

The chain links TRBV5-1 to TRBJ2-2; the match to TRBD2 covers 11 bases. Germline values: CDR1 SGHRS, CDR2 YFSETQ. The trim removed 7 bases at V and 1 base at J, leaving 6 bases unmatched. CDR3 length equals 16 residues. This chain's CDR3 is CASGLAGGMNTGELFF. CDR3 DNA: TGCGCCAGCGGGCTAGCGGGAGGTATGAACACCGGGGAGCTGTTTTTT.

The V and J genes are TRBV18 and TRBJ1-4; tentative D call: TRBD1 (6 bases). The CDR3 spans 15 residues. Trimming took 4 bases from V and 0 from J, leaving 9 bases between them. CDR1 is KGHSH, CDR2 LQKENI, per germline. CDR3 amino acids: CASSRGQATNEKLFF. The DNA for the CDR3 is TGTGCCAGCTCACGGGGACAAGCAACTAATGAAAAACTGTTTTTT.

The rearrangement uses TRBV6-5 and TRBJ2-7; D uncertain. V dropped 5 bases and J dropped 2 bases, with 7 bases sitting between them. CDR3 length equals 12 residues. Germline CDR1 MNHEY, CDR2 SVGAGI. CDR3 coding DNA: TGTGCCAGCAGTGACACCCCCTACGAGCAGTACTTC. This encodes CASSDTPYEQYF.

This sequence joins TRBV28 and TRBJ2-5, with 8 bases that match TRBD2. The DNA end favors TRBJ2-7, so the J call may be wrong. The CDR3 runs 15 residues. Germline CDR1 and CDR2: MDHEN and SYDVKM. CDR3 bases: TGTGCCAGCAGTTCCCCAAGCGGGGGCGGGATCGAGCAGTACTTC. This gives the protein CASSSPSGGGIEQYF.

The gene calls are TRBV25-1 and TRBJ1-6, with 8 positions matching TRBD1. The CDR3 is 15 residues long. V was pared by 6 bases and J by 6 bases, with 7 bases of the junction left unmatched. Germline lookup yields CDR1 MGHDK and CDR2 SYGVNS. This CDR3 is CASSTTGAINSPLHF. Written as DNA, the CDR3 is TGTGCCAGCAGCACGACAGGGGCCATTAATTCACCCCTCCACTTT.

The rearrangement joins TRBV5-1 to TRBJ2-7, with TRBD2 as a possible D gene (7 bases). Germline CDR1 and CDR2: SGHRS and YFSETQ. The CDR3 sequence is 16 residues long. With 3 bases removed from V and 0 bases from J, the gap between germline ends came to 16 bases. CDR3 DNA sequence: TGCGCCAGCAGCTCCCCGGGGGGCCTAAGCTCCTACGAGCAGTACTTC. As protein: CASSSPGGLSSYEQYF.

The V and J genes are TRBV5-4 and TRBJ2-5; D might be TRBD1 (6 bases). The CDR3 loop spans 14 amino acids. V dropped 4 bases and J dropped 3 bases, with 13 bases sitting between them. Germline CDR1 reads SGHNT; CDR2 reads YYREEE (reference sequence). The CDR3 DNA sequence: TGTGCCAGCAGCACGAAAAGGACAGAAGAGACCCAGTACTTC. This gives the protein CASSTKRTEETQYF.

The J gene is TRBJ2-7, the V gene TRBV7-6; tentatively, D is TRBD2 (5 bases). The V gene's germline CDR1 is SGHVS and CDR2 FNYEAQ. Trimming took off 6 bases at V and 3 bases at J, with 24 bases between the two ends. CDR3 length: 17 residues. DNA of the CDR3: TGTGCCAGCAGTTCCGGACTCGAATCTGATGGTATCTACGAGCAGTACTTC. Translating it yields CASSSGLESDGIYEQYF.

This clone was counted only a few times. The rearrangement links TRBV6-1 to TRBJ2-1; TRBD1 agrees at 11 bases. The germline gives CDR1 MNHNS, CDR2 SASEGT. The CDR3 length is 13 residues. V was pared by 11 bases and J by 6 bases, with 6 bases of the junction left unmatched. The CDR3 coding sequence is TGTGCCGCGACGGACAGGGGGCCCAATGAGCAGTTCTTC. This gives the protein CAATDRGPNEQFF.

Only a few counts were recorded for this clone. J is TRBJ1-2 and V is TRBV5-1; 11 bases are shared with TRBD1. Germline CDR1 is SGHRS and CDR2 is YFSETQ. The CDR3 has 16 amino acids. J gave up 1 base and V 7 bases, and 9 bases lay outside the gene matches. The CDR3, as DNA: TGCGCCAGCTACTCCGGGACAGGGGGAATTAACTATGGCTACACCTTC. Translation: CASYSGTGGINYGYTF.

The gene calls are TRBV7-2 and TRBJ1-1; D is ambiguous. The CDR3 runs to 14 residues. V was pared by 4 bases and J by 3 bases, with 12 bases between. Germline V gene sequence: CDR1 SGHTA, CDR2 FQGNSA. The CDR3 reads CASSSGGTYTEAFF. The CDR3 nucleotides are TGTGCCAGCAGCTCGGGAGGAACCTACACTGAAGCTTTCTTT.

This chain joins TRBV13 and TRBJ2-7; perhaps TRBD2 as D (5 bases). Trimming took off 3 bases at V and 0 bases at J, with 9 bases between the two ends. Germline V gene data show CDR1 as PRHDT and CDR2 as FYEKMQ (reference sequence). The CDR3 covers 14 residues. The CDR3 here is CASSFPAASYEQYF. In DNA, the CDR3 is TGTGCCAGCAGCTTCCCAGCGGCCTCCTACGAGCAGTACTTC. The whole variable domain, remainder taken from reference TRBV13 and TRBJ2-7, is AAGVIQSPRHLIKEKRETATLKCYPIPRHDTVYWYQQGPGQDPQFLISFYEKMQSDKGSIPDRFSAQQFSDYHSELNMSSLELGDSALYFCASSFPAASYEQYFGPGTRLTVT.

The rearrangement links TRBV5-1 to TRBJ2-3; 14 bases line up with TRBD2. This CDR3 contains 17 residues. The V segment lost 0 bases and the J segment 2 bases; nucleotides outside the gene matches: 2. In germline, CDR1 is SGHRS, CDR2 YFSETQ. The CDR3 DNA reads TGCGCCAGCAGCTTGGCGACTAGCGGGGGGGCCACAGATACGCAGTATTTT. Protein sequence: CASSLATSGGATDTQYF.